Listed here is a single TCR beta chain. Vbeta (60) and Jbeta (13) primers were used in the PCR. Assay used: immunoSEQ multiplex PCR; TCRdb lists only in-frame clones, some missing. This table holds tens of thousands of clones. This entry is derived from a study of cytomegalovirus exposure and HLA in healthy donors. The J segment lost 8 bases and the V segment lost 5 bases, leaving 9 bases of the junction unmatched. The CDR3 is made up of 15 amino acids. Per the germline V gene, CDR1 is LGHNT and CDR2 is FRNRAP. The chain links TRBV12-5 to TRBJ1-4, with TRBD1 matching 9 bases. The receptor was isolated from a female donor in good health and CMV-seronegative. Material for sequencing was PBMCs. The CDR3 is CASGTSGTGTEKLFF. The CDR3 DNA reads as TGTGCTAGTGGTACATCCGGGACAGGGACCGAAAAACTGTTTTTT.